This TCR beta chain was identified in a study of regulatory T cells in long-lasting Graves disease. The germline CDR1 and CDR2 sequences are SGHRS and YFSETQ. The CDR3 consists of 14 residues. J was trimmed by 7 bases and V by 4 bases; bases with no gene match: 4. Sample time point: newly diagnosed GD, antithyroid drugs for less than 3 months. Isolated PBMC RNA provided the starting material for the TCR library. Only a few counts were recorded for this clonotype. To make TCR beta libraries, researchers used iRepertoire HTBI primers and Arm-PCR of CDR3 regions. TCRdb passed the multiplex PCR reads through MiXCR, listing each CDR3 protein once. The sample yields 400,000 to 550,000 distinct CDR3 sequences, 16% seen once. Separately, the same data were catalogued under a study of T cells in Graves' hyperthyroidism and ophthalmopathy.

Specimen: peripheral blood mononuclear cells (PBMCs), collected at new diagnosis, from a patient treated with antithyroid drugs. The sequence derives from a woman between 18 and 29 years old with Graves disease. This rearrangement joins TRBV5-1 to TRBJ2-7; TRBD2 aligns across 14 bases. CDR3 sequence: CASSTGLAGVEQYF. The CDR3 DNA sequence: TGCGCCAGCAGCACGGGACTAGCGGGAGTTGAGCAGTACTTC.